A selection of T cell receptor beta chains follows, all from one sample in a study of blood T cell repertoires in COVID-19. Assay: immunoSEQ multiplex PCR; the TCRdb copy retains only in-frame clones and omits some. The data contain almost 250,000 clones, around 89% of them seen just once; the ten biggest clones take up more than 3.5%. Source material: PBMCs or T cells enriched from blood (not recorded which). These receptors were obtained from a woman aged 25 to 39 who had recovered from COVID-19. CDR3s include the opening cysteine and the closing phenylalanine or tryptophan. The order of the fields is clone size, V gene, D gene, J gene, CDR3 protein, CDR3 DNA. A D gene is named only where the DNA matches it firmly. Not all rows give a size; the values are once, few, many and, for expanded clones, a class.

>-|TRBV24-1|TRBD1|TRBJ1-2
CATSDSVRGLRGYTF
TGTGCCACCAGTGATTCAGTGAGGGGGCTCCGCGGCTACACCTTC
>-|TRBV24-1|-|TRBJ2-1
CATSDSAVSYNEQFF
TGTGCCACCAGTGATTCAGCGGTATCCTACAATGAGCAGTTCTTC
>-|TRBV4-3|TRBD2|TRBJ2-7
CASSQDIGTSGSYEQYF
TGCGCCAGCAGCCAAGATATCGGGACTAGCGGATCCTACGAGCAGTACTTC
>once|TRBV6-6|TRBD1|TRBJ2-7
CASSYRTGSYEQYF
TGTGCCAGCAGTTACCGGACAGGGTCTTACGAGCAGTACTTC
>-|TRBV18|TRBD2|TRBJ2-7
CASSLVAGVLREQYF
TGTGCCAGCTCACTTGTAGCGGGAGTTCTTCGGGAGCAGTACTTC
>-|TRBV5-1|TRBD1|TRBJ1-1
CASSLDPIGQARAFF
TGCGCCAGCAGCTTGGACCCCATAGGACAGGCGAGAGCTTTCTTT
>-|TRBV7-9|-|TRBJ1-2
CASSLLGGGYTF
TGTGCCAGCAGTCTGCTTGGGGGCGGCTACACCTTC
>-|TRBV28|TRBD1|TRBJ2-7
CASSFGRQGGYEQYF
TGTGCCAGCAGTTTTGGAAGACAGGGGGGATACGAGCAGTACTTC
>-|TRBV7-2|-|TRBJ1-1
CASSLSSGFTEAFF
TGTGCCAGCAGCTTAAGTTCGGGGTTCACTGAAGCTTTCTTT
>-|TRBV15|-|TRBJ1-1
CATWTPMNTEAFF
TGTGCCACATGGACACCAATGAACACTGAAGCTTTCTTT
>-|TRBV11-2|TRBD1|TRBJ1-1
CASSFSGTGNTEAFF
TGTGCCAGCAGCTTTTCCGGGACAGGTAACACTGAAGCTTTCTTT
>-|TRBV7-2|TRBD2|TRBJ2-3
CASSSTRSSGRAGRTTQYF
TGTGCCAGCAGCTCCACGAGGTCTAGCGGGAGGGCCGGAAGGACGACGCAGTATTTT
>once|TRBV19|TRBD1|TRBJ2-7
CASGQGLGEQYF
TGTGCCAGCGGACAGGGGTTGGGCGAGCAGTACTTC
>-|TRBV4-3|-|TRBJ2-2
CASSQEAGDMSNTGELFF
TGCGCCAGCAGCCAAGAGGCCGGTGACATGTCGAACACCGGGGAGCTGTTTTTT
>-|TRBV24-1|-|TRBJ2-3
CATSEGGRNTDTQYF
TGTGCCACCAGTGAGGGAGGACGGAACACAGATACGCAGTATTTT
>-|TRBV5-5|TRBD1|TRBJ1-1
CASSTRDRPRGEAFF
TGTGCCAGCAGCACCCGGGACAGGCCAAGGGGAGAAGCTTTCTTT
>-|TRBV24-1|-|TRBJ1-5
CATGGDSEPQHF
TGTGCCACCGGAGGGGATTCGGAGCCCCAGCATTTT
>-|TRBV18|-|TRBJ2-7
CASSPNLRTAISYEQYF
TGTGCCAGCTCACCAAATTTAAGGACAGCGATATCCTACGAGCAGTACTTC
>-|TRBV27|TRBD2|TRBJ2-1
CASSSLSGTSGINEQFF
TGTGCCAGCAGCTCCCTTTCGGGGACTAGCGGGATCAATGAGCAGTTCTTC
>-|TRBV19|-|TRBJ1-5
CASSTGTSNQPQHF
TGTGCCAGTAGTACAGGGACATCGAATCAGCCCCAGCATTTT
>-|TRBV11-2|-|TRBJ1-1
CASALGGAALTEAFF
TGTGCCAGCGCCTTAGGCGGGGCCGCCCTCACTGAAGCTTTCTTT
>-|TRBV20-1|-|TRBJ1-2
CSASSGYGYTF
TGCAGTGCTAGTTCGGGCTATGGCTACACCTTC
>-|TRBV24-1|TRBD2|TRBJ2-3
CATSDPRLAAYTDTQYF
TGTGCCACCAGTGACCCGAGACTAGCGGCTTACACAGATACGCAGTATTTT
>-|TRBV7-2|TRBD1|TRBJ1-6
CASSRTGVSSYNSPLHF
TGTGCCAGCAGCCGGACAGGGGTTAGCTCCTATAATTCACCCCTCCACTTT
>-|TRBV7-2|-|TRBJ1-1
CASSNPPGGGFF
TGTGCCAGCAGTAACCCCCCTGGGGGAGGTTTCTTT
>once|TRBV28|-|TRBJ1-5
CASTSFVGVGGNQPQHF
TGTGCCAGCACTTCCTTCGTCGGGGTAGGAGGAAATCAGCCCCAGCATTTT
>-|TRBV19|TRBD2|TRBJ2-1
CASTPGISGKGINEQFF
TGTGCCAGTACTCCCGGAATTAGCGGGAAAGGTATCAATGAGCAGTTCTTC
>-|TRBV27|-|TRBJ1-2
CASSRGGRGHGYTF
TGTGCCAGCAGTCGAGGAGGGAGGGGACATGGCTACACCTTC
>-|TRBV3-1/TRBV3-2|-|TRBJ1-1
CASSPDHAENTEAFF
TGTGCCAGCAGCCCAGACCACGCGGAGAACACTGAAGCTTTCTTT
>few|TRBV4-2|-|TRBJ1-1
CASSDRSPEAFF
TGTGCCAGCAGCGACAGGAGCCCGGAAGCTTTCTTT
>-|TRBV18|-|TRBJ1-4
CASSIRQATNEKLFF
TGTGCCAGCTCAATAAGACAAGCAACTAATGAAAAACTGTTTTTT
>-|TRBV2|TRBD2|TRBJ2-5
CASTGLAGEETQYF
TGTGCCAGCACCGGACTAGCGGGTGAAGAGACCCAGTACTTC
>-|TRBV6-5|TRBD1|TRBJ1-2
CASSRTGLGYGYTF
TGTGCCAGCAGCCGGACAGGGCTGGGCTATGGCTACACCTTC
>-|TRBV12-3/TRBV12-4|-|TRBJ1-3
CATRNSGNTIYF
TGTGCCACGCGGAACTCTGGAAACACCATATATTTT
>-|TRBV28|TRBD1|TRBJ1-1
CASNTQGIYTEAFF
TGTGCCAGCAATACACAGGGGATTTACACTGAAGCTTTCTTT
>-|TRBV18|-|TRBJ2-1
CASSPTGVEFF
TGTGCCAGCTCACCAACGGGGGTAGAGTTCTTC
>-|TRBV28|TRBD1|TRBJ2-2
CASSPGTGNTGELFF
TGTGCCAGCAGTCCCGGGACAGGGAACACCGGGGAGCTGTTTTTT